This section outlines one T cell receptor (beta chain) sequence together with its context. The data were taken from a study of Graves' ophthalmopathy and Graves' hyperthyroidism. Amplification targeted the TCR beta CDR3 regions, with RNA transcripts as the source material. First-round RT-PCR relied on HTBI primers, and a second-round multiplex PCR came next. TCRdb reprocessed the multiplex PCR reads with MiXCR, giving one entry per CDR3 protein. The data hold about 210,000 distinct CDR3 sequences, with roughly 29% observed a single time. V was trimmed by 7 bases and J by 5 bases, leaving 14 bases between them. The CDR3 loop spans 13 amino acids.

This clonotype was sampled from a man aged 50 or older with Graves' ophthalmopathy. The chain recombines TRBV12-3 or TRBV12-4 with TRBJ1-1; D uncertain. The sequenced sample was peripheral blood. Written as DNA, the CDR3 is TGTGCCAGCATCGAGAACTGGGGTACTGAAGCTTTCTTT. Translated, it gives CASIENWGTEAFF.